These T cell receptor beta chains were read from a single sample in a study of PD-1 blockade in classical Hodgkin lymphoma. Data came from immunoSEQ multiplex PCR; TCRdb stores just in-frame clones and leaves some out. There are approximately 17,000 clones in the sample; 75% to 90% occur only once, and approximately 24% lies in the top ten. The specimen comprised peripheral blood mononuclear cells (PBMCs), sampled at baseline. All receptors come from a human donor with classical Hodgkin lymphoma. Both conserved end residues are part of each CDR3. Each record gives: V gene, J gene, D gene, clone size, CDR3 DNA, CDR3 protein. D genes are given only for firm matches. For some rows the clone size is stated as once, few or many, or as a class when expanded; others skip it.

TRBV7-9,TRBJ1-1,TRBD1,-,TGTGCCAGCAGCTTATTAAGGCCGGGACAGTTTTTGAACACTGAAGCTTTCTTT,CASSLLRPGQFLNTEAFF
TRBV28,TRBJ2-7,TRBD2,-,TGTGCCAGCAGGCCCCGGGGGGGGGTTCCCCCCTACGAGCAGTACTTC,CASRPRGGVPPYEQYF
TRBV6-5,TRBJ1-2,TRBD1,few,TGTGCCAGCAGTTACTCGGCAGGGGGCCTATATGGCTACACCTTC,CASSYSAGGLYGYTF
TRBV19,TRBJ1-1,TRBD1,-,TGTGCCAGTAGTTTCGGCAGGGGGGTTACTGAAGCTTTCTTT,CASSFGRGVTEAFF
TRBV11-2,TRBJ2-1,TRBD2,once,TGTGCCAGCAGACCTACTAGCGGGACCGACAATGAGCAGTTCTTC,CASRPTSGTDNEQFF
TRBV6-1,TRBJ1-4,-,-,TGTGCCAGCAGTGAAGCTCGGGGAGGGGTTGAAAAACTGTTTTTT,CASSEARGGVEKLFF
TRBV6-5,TRBJ1-1,-,-,TGTGCCAGCAGTTACTGGGCAGGGGAGAACACTGAAGCTTTCTTT,CASSYWAGENTEAFF
TRBV28,TRBJ2-7,-,-,TGTGCCAGCGGTCTGTCCTACGAGCAGTACTTC,CASGLSYEQYF
TRBV2,TRBJ1-2,-,-,TGTGCCAGCAGTGAAGCGCTTCGGGGGGCCAAAGGCTACACCTTC,CASSEALRGAKGYTF
TRBV5-1,TRBJ1-2,TRBD1,-,TGCGCCAGCAGCTTGGCGGGGACAGGGGAAGGCTACACCTTC,CASSLAGTGEGYTF
TRBV19,TRBJ2-7,TRBD2,-,TGTGCCAGTCAGGAGACTAGCGGACCTTACGAGCAGTACTTC,CASQETSGPYEQYF
TRBV18,TRBJ1-1,-,once,TGTGCCAGCTCACCACGAACGACCGGGGGAAATGAAGCTTTCTTT,CASSPRTTGGNEAFF
TRBV19,TRBJ1-6,-,-,TGTGCCAGTAGTATGGAGTGGGGGTTAAATTCACCCCTCCACTTT,CASSMEWGLNSPLHF
TRBV5-1,TRBJ2-1,-,-,TGCGCCAGCAGCTTGGACTCCGGGCTCAGGGGGGGTGAGCAGTTCTTC,CASSLDSGLRGGEQFF
TRBV5-1,TRBJ2-5,-,-,TGCGCCAGCAGCTTGGATGAGACCCAGTACTTC,CASSLDETQYF
TRBV7-6,TRBJ2-1,TRBD2,-,TGTGCCAGCAGTAAGAGCGGGGGGGCCTCATACAATGAGCAGTTCTTC,CASSKSGGASYNEQFF
TRBV11-3,TRBJ2-3,-,-,TGTGCCAGCAGCCGAGATACAGATACGCAGTATTTT,CASSRDTDTQYF
TRBV6-1,TRBJ2-7,-,few,TGTGCCAGCAGTGAAGTTATCCTCCGCGAGCAGTACTTC,CASSEVILREQYF
TRBV19,TRBJ2-5,-,-,TGTGCCAGTAGTGGGTGGATACAAGAGACCCAGTACTTC,CASSGWIQETQYF
TRBV28,TRBJ1-4,-,once,TGTGCCAGCAGTCGACAGCCCGGCATGAATGAAAAACTGTTTTTT,CASSRQPGMNEKLFF